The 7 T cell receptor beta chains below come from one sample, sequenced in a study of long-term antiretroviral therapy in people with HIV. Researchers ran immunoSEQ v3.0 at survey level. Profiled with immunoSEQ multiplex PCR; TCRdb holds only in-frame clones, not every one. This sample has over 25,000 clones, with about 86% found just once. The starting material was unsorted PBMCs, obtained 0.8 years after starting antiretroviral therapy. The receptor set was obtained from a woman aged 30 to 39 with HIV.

CDR3 in amino acids: CASTAAATNYGYTF. The CDR3 DNA follows: TGTGCCAGCACTGCCGCGGCAACGAACTATGGCTACACCTTC. V usage is TRBV6-6 and J usage is TRBJ1-2; unclear D gene. This CDR3 is built from 14 residues. Trimming cost V 7 bases and J 2 bases, with 14 bases left between them. Germline CDR1 is MNHNY and CDR2 is SVGAGI (reference sequence).

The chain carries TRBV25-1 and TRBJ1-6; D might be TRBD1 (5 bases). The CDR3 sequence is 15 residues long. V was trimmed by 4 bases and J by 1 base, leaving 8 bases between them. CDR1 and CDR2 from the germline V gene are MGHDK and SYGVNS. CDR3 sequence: CASSAGGSYNSPLHF. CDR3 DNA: TGTGCCAGCAGTGCCGGGGGGTCCTATAATTCACCCCTCCACTTT. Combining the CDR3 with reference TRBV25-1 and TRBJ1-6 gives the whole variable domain EADIYQTPRYLVIGTGKKITLECSQTMGHDKMYWYQQDPGMELHLIHYSYGVNSTEKGDLSSESTVSRIRTEHFPLTLESARPSHTSQYLCASSAGGSYNSPLHFGNGTRLTVT.

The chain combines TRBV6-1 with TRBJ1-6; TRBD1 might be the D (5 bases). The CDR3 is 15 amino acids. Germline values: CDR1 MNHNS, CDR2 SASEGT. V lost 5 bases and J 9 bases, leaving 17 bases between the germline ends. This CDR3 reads CASSRVTARVSPLHF. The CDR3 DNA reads TGTGCCAGCAGTCGTGTGACAGCGAGGGTTTCACCCCTCCACTTT.

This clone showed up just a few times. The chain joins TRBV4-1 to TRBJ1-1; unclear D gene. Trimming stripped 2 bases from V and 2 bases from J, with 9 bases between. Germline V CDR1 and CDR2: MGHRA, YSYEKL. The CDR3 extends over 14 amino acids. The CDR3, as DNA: TGCGCCAGCAGCCAACCTAGTTTTAACACTGAAGCTTTCTTT. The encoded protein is CASSQPSFNTEAFF.

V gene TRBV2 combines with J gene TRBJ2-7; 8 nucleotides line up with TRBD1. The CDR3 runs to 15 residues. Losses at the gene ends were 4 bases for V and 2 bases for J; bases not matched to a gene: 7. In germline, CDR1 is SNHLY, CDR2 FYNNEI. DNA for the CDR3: TGTGCCAGCAGTGCCATGGACAGGGAACCCTACGAGCAGTACGTC. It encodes CASSAMDREPYEQYV.

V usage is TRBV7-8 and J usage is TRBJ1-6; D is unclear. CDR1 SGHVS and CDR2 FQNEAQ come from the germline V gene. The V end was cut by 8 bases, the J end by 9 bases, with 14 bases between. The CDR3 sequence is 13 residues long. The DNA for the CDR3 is TGTGCCAGCTGTCGGGGAGTCGGTTCACCCCTCCACTTT. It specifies CASCRGVGSPLHF.

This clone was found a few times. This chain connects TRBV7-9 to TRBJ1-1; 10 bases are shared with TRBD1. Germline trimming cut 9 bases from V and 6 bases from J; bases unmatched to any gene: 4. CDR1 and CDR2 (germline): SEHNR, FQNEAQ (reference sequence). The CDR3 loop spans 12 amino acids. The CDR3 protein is CASTGQGSEAFF. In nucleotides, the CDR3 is TGTGCCAGTACGGGACAGGGGTCTGAAGCTTTCTTT.